This TCR beta chain was found in a study of cytotoxic CD8 clonotypes in ibrutinib-treated CLL. The CDR3 is 14 amino acids. Germline V gives CDR1 SGHRS, CDR2 YFSETQ. The ends were cut back, 0 bases at V and 2 bases at J, with 9 bases in the middle. Findings and limits, study-wide: Collection times varied between progressing and sustained-remission patients.

Details on this clone: Its target is unknown.

Target depth was 1 in 200,000 to 1 in 1 million T cells, about 10x per clonotype. Profiling relied on immunoSEQ multiplex PCR, and the TCRdb table lists in-frame clones only, not all of them. This sample has approximately 67,000 clones, with 70% to 90% found just once. The specimen was PBMCs, collected at disease progression, from a patient treated with ibrutinib. The receptor's source is a human donor with chronic lymphocytic leukemia. The chain links TRBV5-1 to TRBJ2-7, with D tentatively TRBD1 or TRBD2 (6 bases each). The CDR3 sequence: CASSLVRGPYEQYF. The CDR3 nucleotides read TGCGCCAGCAGCTTGGTACGGGGGCCCTACGAGCAGTACTTC.